This T cell receptor beta chain was retrieved from a study of T cell responses to AZD1222 COVID-19 vaccine. The protocol was immunoSEQ multiplex PCR, while the TCRdb copy is restricted to in-frame clones and leaves out a portion. Of roughly 140,000 clones in the sample, 88% were seen once. V gave up 6 bases and J gave up 7 bases; unmatched junction bases: 4. In germline, CDR1 is MGHDK, CDR2 SYGVNS. This CDR3 has 14 residues. This chain joins TRBV25-1 and TRBJ1-6; 9 bases agree with TRBD1. Sequencing used peripheral blood, obtained on day 0 of AZD1222 vaccination. The clonotype originates from an adult in good health. Written as DNA, the CDR3 is TGTGCCAGCAGAGGGACAGGGCAGAATTCACCCCTCCACTTT. Its protein is CASRGTGQNSPLHF.